Following are 10 T cell receptor beta chains from one sample sequenced in a study of blood T cell repertoires in COVID-19. Some clones are missing from TCRdb's copy, which holds only in-frame ones; the method was immunoSEQ multiplex PCR. This sample has 75,000 to 95,000 clones, with less than 85% found just once. The sample consisted of peripheral blood. The receptor set was obtained from a woman aged 80 or over with active or convalescent COVID-19.

This chain links TRBV7-2 with TRBJ1-1, with TRBD1 matching over 7 bases. Trimming cost V 5 bases and J 13 bases; bases outside gene matches: 28. The CDR3 totals 18 residues. Germline CDR1 reads SGHTA; CDR2 reads FQGNSA. This CDR3 reads CASSPVPGQRLLVSLVFF. CDR3 sequence (DNA): TGTGCCAGCAGCCCCGTTCCGGGACAGCGCCTTCTCGTCTCATTAGTTTTCTTT.

The rearrangement joins TRBV28 to TRBJ1-5; maybe TRBD1 (5 bases). The germline V and J ends were trimmed by 3 bases and 4 bases, with 10 bases remaining between them. The CDR3 loop spans 14 amino acids. CDR1 and CDR2 (germline): MDHEN, SYDVKM. CDR3 sequence reads: CASSFGAPNQPQHF. The DNA for the CDR3 is TGTGCCAGCAGTTTTGGGGCCCCGAATCAGCCCCAGCATTTT.

This clone has just one count. The J gene is TRBJ2-7, the V gene TRBV10-3; tentatively, D is TRBD1 (5 bases). The CDR3 consists of 10 residues. V was shortened by 11 bases and J by 4 bases, with 9 bases between the two germline ends. Germline lookup yields CDR1 ENHRY and CDR2 SYGVKD. CDR3 loop: CALPGYEQYF. The CDR3 nucleotides are TGTGCCCTCCCAGGGTACGAGCAGTACTTC.

The chain uses TRBV27 and TRBJ1-2; 7 nucleotides align to TRBD1. V was clipped by 0 bases and J by 11 bases; unmatched bases: 6. This CDR3 spans 13 amino acids. Per germline, CDR1 MNHEY and CDR2 SMNVEV (reference sequence). In DNA form, the CDR3 reads TGTGCCAGCAGTTTATCGACAGGGATTGGATACACCTTC. The encoded protein is CASSLSTGIGYTF.

The chain couples TRBV9 to TRBJ2-1; 11 nucleotides line up with TRBD2. With 0 bases clipped from V and 8 bases from J, the junction kept 10 bases outside the gene matches. Germline CDR1 reads SGDLS; CDR2 reads YYNGEE. This CDR3 is built from 17 residues. This CDR3 reads CASSVGGSGGGRDEQFF. Here the CDR3 DNA reads TGTGCCAGCAGCGTAGGAGGTAGCGGGGGGGGCCGGGATGAGCAGTTCTTC.

This clone was seen repeatedly, ten times or more. The V gene is TRBV30, the J gene TRBJ1-2; D unclear. The germline gives CDR1 GTSNPN, CDR2 SVGIG (reference sequence). CDR3 length: 13 amino acids. The V end was cut by 0 bases, the J end by 4 bases, with 9 bases between. Here the CDR3 DNA reads TGTGCCTGGAGTGTAAAAGTGAGCTATGGCTACACCTTC. This sequence encodes CAWSVKVSYGYTF.

The genes are TRBV7-9 and TRBJ1-1, with D unclear. Per the germline V gene, CDR1 is SEHNR and CDR2 is FQNEAQ (reference sequence). The V gene lost 5 bases and the J gene lost 2 bases, with 9 bases spanning the gap. There are 13 residues in the CDR3. CDR3 region: CASSPALNTEAFF. As DNA, the CDR3 is TGTGCCAGCAGCCCCGCCCTAAACACTGAAGCTTTCTTT.

The chain couples TRBV19 to TRBJ2-7; D remains unclear. The germline V gene has CDR1 LNHDA and CDR2 SQIVND (reference sequence). This CDR3 region has 15 residues. V dropped 3 bases and J dropped 0 bases, with 12 bases sitting between them. The DNA of the CDR3 is TGTGCCAGTAGTATGTACCCCTCGAGCTCCTACGAGCAGTACTTC. It translates to CASSMYPSSSYEQYF.

The chain is built from TRBV5-4 and TRBJ2-2; a possible D gene is TRBD2 (5 bases). CDR1 SGHNT and CDR2 YYREEE come from the germline V gene (reference sequence). The CDR3 is made up of 16 amino acids. Trimming took off 4 bases at V and 5 bases at J, with 18 bases between the two ends. DNA for the CDR3: TGTGCCAGCAGCCCAACGAAGGGAGTGTGGACCGGGGAGCTGTTTTTT. This sequence encodes CASSPTKGVWTGELFF.

There are a few counts of this clone. This chain uses TRBV7-2 with TRBJ2-1; weak D call: TRBD2 (6 bases). CDR1 is SGHTA and CDR2 is FQGNSA in the germline V gene. The CDR3 is 15 residues long. V was pared by 4 bases and J by 6 bases, with 16 bases between. The CDR3 sequence: CASSSASVLSNEQFF. The CDR3 DNA sequence: TGTGCCAGCAGCTCAGCTAGCGTCCTATCCAATGAGCAGTTCTTC. Full variable domain (rest looked up from reference TRBV7-2 and TRBJ2-1): GAGVSQSPSNKVTEKGKDVELRCDPISGHTALYWYRQSLGQGLEFLIYFQGNSAPDKSGLPSDRFSAERTGGSVSTLTIQRTQQEDSAVYLCASSSASVLSNEQFFGPGTRLTVL.